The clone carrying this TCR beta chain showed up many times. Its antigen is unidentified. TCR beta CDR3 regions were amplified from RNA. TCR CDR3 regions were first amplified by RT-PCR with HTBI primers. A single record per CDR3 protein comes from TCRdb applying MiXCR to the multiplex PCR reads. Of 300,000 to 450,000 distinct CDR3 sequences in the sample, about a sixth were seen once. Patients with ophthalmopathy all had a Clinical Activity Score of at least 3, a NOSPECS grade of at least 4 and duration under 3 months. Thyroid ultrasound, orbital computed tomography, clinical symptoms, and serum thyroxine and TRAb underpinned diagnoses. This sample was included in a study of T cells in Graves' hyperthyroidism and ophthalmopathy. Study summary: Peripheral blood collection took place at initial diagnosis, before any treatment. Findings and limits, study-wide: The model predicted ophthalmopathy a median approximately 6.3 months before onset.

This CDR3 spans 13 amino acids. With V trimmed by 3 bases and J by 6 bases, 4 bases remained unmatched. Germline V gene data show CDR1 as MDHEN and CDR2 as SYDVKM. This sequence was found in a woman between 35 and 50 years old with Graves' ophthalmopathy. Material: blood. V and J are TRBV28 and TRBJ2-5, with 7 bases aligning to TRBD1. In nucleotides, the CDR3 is TGTGCCAGCAGTTTGACAGGGCGAAAGACCCAGTACTTC. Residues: CASSLTGRKTQYF.